Sequencing of this TCR beta chain was carried out in a study of T cell responses to AZD1222 COVID-19 vaccine (dated by TCRdb to about 2021). About the study as a whole: TCR sequencing was performed for 230 to 250 trial participants, of whom about 200 were given two doses of AZD1222 and 26 were given two doses of MenACWY control vaccine. Trial participants were enrolled by age into subgroups of 18-55, 56-69 and 70-plus years, and 148, 28 and 57 TCR-sequenced participants, respectively, were included in these subgroups. Beyond this particular receptor, the publication reports: Because no day 14 peak-response samples were available, the repertoires could be characterized only after the peak T cell response. After two AZD1222 doses, both the breadth and the depth of spike-specific TCRs were significantly higher than at day 0 and than in MenACWY recipients. Reportedly, almost half of the unique spike-specific TCRs recognized epitopes lying outside the regions that are mutated in the B.1.351 and B.1.1.7 variants. The 56-69-year group was small, and its depth increase did not reach significance, likely because of low power. The vaccine-associated CD4 TCRs covered the entire spike protein, and the dominant responses fell in regions 160-218 and 743-854. Participants were mostly white British and included more females than males, and it was suggested by the authors that clonal diversity may have been underestimated. Conclusions about previously exposed vaccinees are limited, since just 6 or 7 AZD1222 recipients were seropositive for SARS-CoV-2 at baseline.

CDR1 is given as SEHNR and CDR2 as FQNEAQ, both from the germline V gene (reference sequence). The germline ends are 20 bases apart after V is trimmed by 3 bases and J by 2 bases. The CDR3 goes from the cysteine to the phenylalanine over 17 residues. Solely the CDR3 DNA is kept, with 51 bases framed from the first base. In the case of this clone: The antigen this receptor binds is unknown. The sample holds no much larger clone one base away, and base qualities are not on file.

The CDR3 regions of human TCRbeta chains were subjected to immunosequencing. The published analysis was carried out like this. TCRs in the repertoires were matched against a reference library of SARS-CoV-2-specific TCRs that had been generated with the MIRA antigen-specificity platform. Breadth meant the fraction of unique TCRs that were SARS-CoV-2-associated, whereas depth meant the fraction of total T cells that were SARS-CoV-2-associated. Using the MIRA data, each spike-specific TCR was assigned both to the spike region to which the TCR was reactive and to a CD4 or CD8 class. Log10-transformed breadth and depth values were compared by one-way ANOVA with Sidak's multiple comparisons tests. TCRdb holds this immuneACCESS table with in-frame rearrangements only. Some clones are missing; in checked studies, unresolved V genes explain under half, and the rest has no known cause. Clone size and the V and J calls come from that table; the DNA yielded D and trimming. The table for this sample lists approximately 140,000 clones; 90% to 95% of them were counted only once. Together, the top ten hold roughly 4% of the sample.

Interpreted using the paper, the time point label stands for: about 28 days (+/-7) after the second vaccine dose. Because spike-specific TCR depth and breadth did not differ between the two schedules, AZD1222 recipients who got a second dose at roughly 4 weeks were pooled with those who got a second dose at roughly 12 weeks. Vaccinee samples were obtained from the UK trials COV001 and COV002, which included a single-blind randomized controlled phase 2/3 trial of AZD1222 (ChAdOx1 nCoV-19) in healthy adults. Trial participant PBMC samples were collected at day 0 and day 28 after the second dose for TCRbeta chain sequencing.

Specimen: peripheral blood, collected 28 days after the second AZD1222 dose. The sequence is built from TRBV7-9 and TRBJ2-7, with TRBD1 perhaps the D gene, on 6 matching bases. The receptor was derived from an adult who received the AZD1222 COVID-19 vaccine. The CDR3 loop reads CASSFVVTGTPTYEQYF. At the DNA level, the sequence is TGTGCCAGCAGCTTTGTGGTGACCGGGACACCAACCTACGAGCAGTACTTC.